The table lists the clone carrying this T cell receptor beta chain with a count of one. This record comes from a study of neoadjuvant anti-PD-1 for oral cavity cancer. Across the study: Around day 43, patients without progression received a fourth nivolumab dose before surgery.

CDR1 and CDR2 (germline): SGHTA, FQGTGA. This CDR3 spans 14 amino acids. V shed 4 bases, J shed 4 bases, and the junction held 5 bases outside the gene matches. Produced via immunoSEQ multiplex PCR; TCRdb's table is partial and in-frame only. The repertoire consists of 11,000 to 15,000 clones, with about 70% occurring once and the leading ten covering over 3%. The receptor was derived from a person aged 35-79 years with oral cavity squamous cell carcinoma. The chain uses TRBV7-3 and TRBJ2-5; 8 nucleotides agree with TRBD1. Specimen: PBMCs, collected before nivolumab (anti-PD-1) treatment. CDR3 region: CASSSSGGGETQYF. Here the CDR3 DNA reads TGTGCCAGCAGCTCCTCAGGGGGCGGAGAGACCCAGTACTTC.